This paragraph covers one TCR beta chain sequence. The data were taken from a study of pediatric ulcerative colitis. The V gene end was trimmed by 5 bases and the J gene end by 1 base; junction bases not matched to a gene: 10. CDR1 MNHEY and CDR2 SMNVEV come from the germline V gene (reference sequence). The CDR3 length is 16 residues. Using immunoSEQ multiplex PCR, the repertoire was profiled, and TCRdb retains in-frame clones only, with some absent. The sample lists roughly 37,000 clones, roughly 80% occurring once. The blood sample was taken during the colonoscopy visit. The chain couples TRBV27 to TRBJ2-5, with 7 bases lining up with TRBD1. The material sequenced was blood. This receptor was obtained from a girl aged 5 to 17 with moderate ulcerative colitis. The DNA for the CDR3 is TGTGCCAGCAGTCCCTATCTCCGGGACAGCCAAGAGACCCAGTACTTC. It specifies CASSPYLRDSQETQYF.